This is a list of T cell receptor beta chains from one sample in a study of T cell responses to AZD1222 COVID-19 vaccine. The table came from immunoSEQ multiplex PCR; TCRdb's copy has only in-frame clones and leaves some out. The sample comprises over 150,000 clones, roughly nine tenths of which are singletons, and approximately 6.9% rests with the top ten. Sequencing was performed on peripheral blood, taken on day 0 of AZD1222 vaccination. These receptors came from an adult in good health. The CDR3 runs from the conserved cysteine through the conserved F or W. A D gene is named only where the DNA matches it firmly. A clone size is listed for some rows: how often the clone was seen (once, few, many), or a class if it is expanded.

TRBJ2-3,-,-,TRBV5-8,CASTIPGGPLYF,TGTGCCAGCACCATACCCGGGGGCCCGCTCTATTTT
TRBJ1-3,-,-,TRBV4-3,CASSQGGTGNTIYF,TGCGCCAGCAGCCAAGGGGGGACAGGAAACACCATATATTTT
TRBJ2-5,-,-,TRBV29-1,CSVVQGQETQYF,TGCAGCGTCGTTCAGGGGCAAGAGACCCAGTACTTC
TRBJ2-1,TRBD2,-,TRBV3-1/TRBV3-2,CASSQDQRGGYNEQFF,TGTGCCAGCAGCCAAGATCAGCGGGGGGGATACAATGAGCAGTTCTTC
TRBJ1-1,-,-,TRBV10-3,CAIKWGGDMNTEAFF,TGTGCCATCAAGTGGGGAGGAGACATGAACACTGAAGCTTTCTTT
TRBJ1-6,-,once,TRBV2,CASSSTESSPLHF,TGTGCCAGCAGTTCGACAGAATCTTCACCCCTCCACTTT
TRBJ2-3,TRBD2,-,TRBV27,CASSLQAGPRTDTQYF,TGTGCCAGCAGTTTACAAGCGGGGCCTCGCACAGATACGCAGTATTTT
TRBJ2-3,-,-,TRBV10-2,CASQGQQGHTDTQYF,TGCGCCAGCCAGGGACAACAGGGACACACAGATACGCAGTATTTT
TRBJ2-3,TRBD2,-,TRBV9,CASSVTSGGRVDTQYF,TGTGCCAGCAGCGTAACTAGCGGGGGGCGGGTAGATACGCAGTATTTT
TRBJ1-5,-,once,TRBV27,CASSLSSTGIQPQHF,TGTGCCAGCAGTTTAAGTAGTACAGGGATTCAGCCCCAGCATTTT
TRBJ1-1,-,once,TRBV5-4,CASSSGQNTEAFF,TGTGCCAGCAGTTCGGGACAGAACACTGAAGCTTTCTTT
TRBJ1-1,TRBD1,-,TRBV9,CASSSRQGNTEAFF,TGTGCCAGCAGCTCCCGACAGGGGAACACTGAAGCTTTCTTT
TRBJ1-1,-,-,TRBV7-8,CASSLQPVGNTEAFF,TGTGCCAGCAGCTTACAGCCGGTCGGAAACACTGAAGCTTTCTTT
TRBJ1-5,TRBD1,-,TRBV29-1,CSVAGGTGQPQHF,TGCAGCGTTGCAGGGGGGACGGGTCAGCCCCAGCATTTT
TRBJ1-6,-,-,TRBV19,CASSIGGDSPLHF,TGTGCCAGTAGTATAGGTGGGGATTCACCCCTCCACTTT
TRBJ2-1,-,-,TRBV20-1,CSASRAQYNEQFF,TGCAGTGCCAGTCGGGCCCAGTACAATGAGCAGTTCTTC
TRBJ2-5,-,-,TRBV14,CASSQDSGGTQYF,TGTGCCAGCAGCCAAGATTCCGGGGGGACCCAGTACTTC
TRBJ2-7,TRBD2,-,TRBV7-9,CASSLVLRGVYEQYF,TGTGCCAGCAGCTTAGTTCTTCGGGGGGTCTACGAGCAGTACTTC
TRBJ2-6,-,-,TRBV3-1/TRBV3-2,CASSQDMGANVLTF,TGTGCCAGCAGCCAAGATATGGGGGCCAACGTCCTGACTTTC
TRBJ2-6,-,-,TRBV10-1,CASSDFLGAGGANVLTF,TGCGCCAGCAGTGATTTTTTGGGGGCGGGTGGGGCCAACGTCCTGACTTTC
TRBJ1-3,-,-,TRBV19,CASSPSHGSGNTIYF,TGTGCCAGTAGTCCATCTCACGGATCTGGAAACACCATATATTTT
TRBJ1-4,-,-,TRBV5-4,CASSPGQGSPTNEKLFF,TGTGCCAGCAGCCCGGGGCAGGGGTCCCCAACTAATGAAAAACTGTTTTTT
TRBJ2-1,TRBD2,-,TRBV19,CASSTFSSSLLAGDYNEQFF,TGTGCCAGTAGTACCTTCAGTTCGAGTCTGCTAGCGGGAGATTACAATGAGCAGTTCTTC
TRBJ2-2,-,-,TRBV20-1,CGTAYSGELFF,TGCGGCACAGCCTACTCCGGGGAGCTGTTTTTT
TRBJ2-1,-,-,TRBV9,CASSVLGGTYNEQFF,TGTGCCAGCAGCGTTTTGGGTGGGACTTACAATGAGCAGTTCTTC
TRBJ1-2,-,once,TRBV28,CASEPLGVGGYTF,TGTGCCAGCGAACCCCTTGGGGTAGGGGGCTACACCTTC